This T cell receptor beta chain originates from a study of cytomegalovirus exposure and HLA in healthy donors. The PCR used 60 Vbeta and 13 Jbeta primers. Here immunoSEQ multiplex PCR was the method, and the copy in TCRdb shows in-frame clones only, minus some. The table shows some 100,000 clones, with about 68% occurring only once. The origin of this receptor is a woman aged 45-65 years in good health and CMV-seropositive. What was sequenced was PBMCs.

The CDR3 loop reads CASSQDIFMIITAGRNTEAFF. The CDR3 nucleotides are TGTGCCAGCAGCCAAGACATCTTTATGATTATTACAGCCGGGAGAAACACTGAAGCTTTCTTT. This sequence joins TRBV4-2 and TRBJ1-1; D is ambiguous. The length of the CDR3 is 21 residues. Germline CDR1 reads LGHNA; CDR2 reads YNFKEQ. The ends were cut back, 0 bases at V and 2 bases at J, with 28 bases in the middle.